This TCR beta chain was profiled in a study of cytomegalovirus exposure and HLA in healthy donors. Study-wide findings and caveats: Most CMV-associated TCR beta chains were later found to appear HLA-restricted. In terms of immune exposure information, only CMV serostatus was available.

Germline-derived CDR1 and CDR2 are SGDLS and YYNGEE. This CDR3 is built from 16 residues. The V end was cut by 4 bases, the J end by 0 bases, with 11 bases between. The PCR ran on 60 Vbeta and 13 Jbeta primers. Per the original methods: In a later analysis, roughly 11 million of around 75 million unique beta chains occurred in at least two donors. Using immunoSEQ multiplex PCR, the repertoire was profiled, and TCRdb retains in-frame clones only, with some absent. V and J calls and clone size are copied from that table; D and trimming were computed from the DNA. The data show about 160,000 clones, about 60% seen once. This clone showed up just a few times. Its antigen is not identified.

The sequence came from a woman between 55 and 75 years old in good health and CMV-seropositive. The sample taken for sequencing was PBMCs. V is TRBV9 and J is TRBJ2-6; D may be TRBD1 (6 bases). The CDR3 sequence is CASSQGHSSGANVLTF. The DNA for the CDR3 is TGTGCCAGCAGCCAGGGACATAGCTCTGGGGCCAACGTCCTGACTTTC.